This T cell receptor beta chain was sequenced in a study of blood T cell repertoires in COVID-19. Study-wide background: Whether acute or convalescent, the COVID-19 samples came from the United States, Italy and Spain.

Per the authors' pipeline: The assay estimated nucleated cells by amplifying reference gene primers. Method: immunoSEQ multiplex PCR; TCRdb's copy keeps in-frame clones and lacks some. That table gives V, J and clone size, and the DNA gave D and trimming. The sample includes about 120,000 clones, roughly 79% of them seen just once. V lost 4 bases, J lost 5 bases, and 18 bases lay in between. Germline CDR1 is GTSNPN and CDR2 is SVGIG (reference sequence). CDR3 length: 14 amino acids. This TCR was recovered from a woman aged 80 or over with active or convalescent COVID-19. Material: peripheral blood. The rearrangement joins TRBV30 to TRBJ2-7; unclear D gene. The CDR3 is CAWTKKAGGDEQYF. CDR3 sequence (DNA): TGTGCCTGGACAAAAAAAGCAGGTGGCGACGAGCAGTACTTC.